These 2 T cell receptor beta chains were sequenced from one sample in a study of blood T cell repertoires in COVID-19. Sequencing used immunoSEQ multiplex PCR; TCRdb keeps in-frame clones, though not all of them. The sample has some 290,000 clones, 88% seen once. The sequencing input was peripheral blood. Receptor source: a woman aged 25 to 39 with COVID-19, enrolled during active disease.

The sample holds one count of this clone. V is TRBV9 and J is TRBJ2-7, with D tentatively TRBD2 (6 bases). Germline V CDR1 and CDR2: SGDLS, YYNGEE. CDR3 size: 14 residues. V gave up 2 bases and J gave up 2 bases, with 11 bases separating them. CDR3 sequence: CASSVNGRPYEQYF. In DNA form, the CDR3 reads TGTGCCAGCAGCGTTAACGGGAGACCCTACGAGCAGTACTTC.

This clone was counted a few times. The V and J genes are TRBV5-1 and TRBJ2-2; 9 positions agree with TRBD2. This CDR3 region has 18 residues. Trimming cost V 6 bases and J 0 bases; bases outside gene matches: 12. Germline-derived CDR1 and CDR2 are SGHRS and YFSETQ. The CDR3 DNA sequence: TGCGCCAGCAAAGGGACTAGCTTTTCCTTAGCGAACACCGGGGAGCTGTTTTTT. It encodes CASKGTSFSLANTGELFF.